This TCR beta chain was obtained from a study of CD8 T cells in Susac syndrome. With respect to this clonotype: Antigen unknown.

The authors carried out high-throughput sequencing of TCR beta. They applied it to CD8+ and CD4+ T cells obtained from blood. The CDR3 runs to 12 residues. Germline CDR1 is KGHDR and CDR2 is SFDVKD. Trimming pared 7 bases from V and 8 bases from J, leaving 13 bases between. Whole-study findings and limits: TEMRA cells and active patients showed peak Susac CD8+ clonal expansion.

The authors reverse transcribed roughly 0.5 to 1 ug RNA with random hexamers. TCRdb redid the calling of the immunoSEQ multiplex PCR reads with MiXCR, one entry per CDR3 protein. The sample includes some 140,000 distinct CDR3 sequences, 95% of them seen just once. Material: CD8+ T cells from PBMCs. V is TRBV24-1 and J is TRBJ1-1, with D perhaps TRBD1 (5 bases). This clonotype was sampled from a human donor with Susac syndrome. Here the CDR3 DNA reads TGTGCCACCAGGGATGATGGGGGAGAAGCTTTCTTT. Amino acids: CATRDDGGEAFF.